This TCR beta chain was captured in a study of technical replicates of blood from a few donors. This CDR3 contains 18 residues. V gave up 0 bases and J gave up 4 bases; unmatched junction bases: 9. Germline loops: CDR1 MRHNA, CDR2 SNTAGT. Sequencing used immunoSEQ multiplex PCR; TCRdb keeps in-frame clones, though not all of them. The data show 65,000 to 95,000 clones, with about 90% seen just once and around 0.27% held by the top ten. The sequencing sample was made of T cells isolated from PBMCs. The receptor was isolated from a human donor in good health. The chain joins TRBV6-4 to TRBJ1-4; TRBD1 matches at 9 bases. The CDR3 sequence: CASSDSATGQGFNEKLFF. CDR3 nucleotides: TGTGCCAGCAGTGACTCTGCTACGGGACAGGGCTTTAATGAAAAACTGTTTTTT.